The rows below give T cell receptor beta chains drawn from one sample of a study of cytomegalovirus exposure and HLA in healthy donors. The data were produced by immunoSEQ multiplex PCR, yet TCRdb's version contains in-frame clones alone and is incomplete. The sample includes about 160,000 clones, approximately 78% seen only once; the top ten take roughly 0.99%. The source material was PBMCs. These receptors originate from a girl aged 2-15 years in good health and CMV-seropositive. Both conserved end residues are part of each CDR3. The D gene is left open where the match is weak. Some rows have no size entry. The others give once, few or many, or a class for an expanded clone.

v_gene: TRBV19; j_gene: TRBJ2-6; len: 18; d_gene: -; abundance: -; CDR3aa: CACQGGGSRVTGANVLTF; CDR3nt: TGTGCCTGCCAGGGGGGAGGAAGCCGCGTAACTGGGGCCAACGTCCTGACTTTC
v_gene: TRBV27; j_gene: TRBJ1-5; len: 13; d_gene: -; abundance: -; CDR3aa: CASSFSPGRPQHF; CDR3nt: TGTGCCAGCAGTTTCAGCCCGGGTCGGCCCCAGCATTTT
v_gene: TRBV4-1; j_gene: TRBJ1-2; len: 15; d_gene: TRBD1; abundance: -; CDR3aa: CASSQGQGAAYGYTF; CDR3nt: TGCGCCAGCAGCCAAGGACAGGGGGCCGCCTATGGCTACACCTTC
v_gene: TRBV29-1; j_gene: TRBJ2-7; len: 20; d_gene: TRBD2; abundance: few; CDR3aa: CSALSWGGGLAGGIAYEQYF; CDR3nt: TGCAGCGCCCTCTCCTGGGGCGGTGGACTAGCGGGAGGAATAGCCTACGAGCAGTACTTC
v_gene: TRBV4-1; j_gene: TRBJ2-2; len: 15; d_gene: TRBD2; abundance: -; CDR3aa: CASSQDQRETGELFF; CDR3nt: TGCGCCAGCAGCCAAGACCAGCGGGAGACCGGGGAGCTGTTTTTT
v_gene: TRBV4-1; j_gene: TRBJ2-3; len: 16; d_gene: TRBD2; abundance: few; CDR3aa: CASSQGGRTSTDTQYF; CDR3nt: TGCGCCAGCAGCCAGGGCGGGAGGACCAGCACAGATACGCAGTATTTT
v_gene: TRBV4-1; j_gene: TRBJ2-4; len: 18; d_gene: TRBD2; abundance: -; CDR3aa: CASSQGIASGLAKNIQYF; CDR3nt: TGCGCCAGCAGCCAAGGGATAGCTAGCGGGTTAGCCAAAAACATTCAGTACTTC
v_gene: TRBV2; j_gene: TRBJ2-7; len: 13; d_gene: TRBD2; abundance: -; CDR3aa: CASSGLAAYEQYF; CDR3nt: TGTGCCAGCAGTGGACTAGCGGCCTACGAGCAGTACTTC
v_gene: TRBV12-5; j_gene: TRBJ2-5; len: 16; d_gene: TRBD2; abundance: -; CDR3aa: CASGFGLAGAIETQYF; CDR3nt: TGTGCTAGTGGTTTTGGACTAGCGGGAGCGATAGAGACCCAGTACTTC
v_gene: TRBV19; j_gene: TRBJ2-1; len: 14; d_gene: -; abundance: -; CDR3aa: CASSGVEWSDEQFF; CDR3nt: TGTGCCAGTAGTGGTGTGGAGTGGAGCGATGAGCAGTTCTTC
v_gene: TRBV9; j_gene: TRBJ1-5; len: 15; d_gene: -; abundance: once; CDR3aa: CASSVGPSRNQPQHF; CDR3nt: TGTGCCAGCAGCGTAGGACCCTCGAGGAATCAGCCCCAGCATTTT
v_gene: TRBV7-8; j_gene: TRBJ2-3; len: 13; d_gene: -; abundance: -; CDR3aa: CASSLVGADTQYF; CDR3nt: TGTGCCAGCAGCTTAGTCGGGGCAGATACGCAGTATTTT
v_gene: TRBV19; j_gene: TRBJ1-1; len: 14; d_gene: -; abundance: -; CDR3aa: CASTPTLIGSEAFF; CDR3nt: TGTGCCAGTACCCCAACCCTGATTGGGAGTGAAGCTTTCTTT
v_gene: TRBV4-1; j_gene: TRBJ1-5; len: 15; d_gene: TRBD1; abundance: -; CDR3aa: CASSYDRVSNQPQHF; CDR3nt: TGCGCCAGCAGCTATGACAGGGTTAGCAATCAGCCCCAGCATTTT
v_gene: TRBV4-1; j_gene: TRBJ1-1; len: 15; d_gene: -; abundance: -; CDR3aa: CASSQESGMNTEAFF; CDR3nt: TGCGCCAGCAGCCAAGAGTCAGGGATGAACACTGAAGCTTTCTTT
v_gene: TRBV18; j_gene: TRBJ1-2; len: 13; d_gene: TRBD1; abundance: -; CDR3aa: CASSSDTRTGGTF; CDR3nt: TGTGCCAGCTCATCGGACACCCGGACAGGGGGGACCTTC
v_gene: TRBV5-6; j_gene: TRBJ1-5; len: 17; d_gene: TRBD1; abundance: -; CDR3aa: CASSEGRTGETRQPQHF; CDR3nt: TGTGCCAGCAGTGAGGGTAGGACAGGGGAGACGAGACAGCCCCAGCATTTT
v_gene: TRBV28; j_gene: TRBJ1-5; len: 16; d_gene: -; abundance: -; CDR3aa: CASSFKRMDGNQPQHF; CDR3nt: TGTGCCAGCAGTTTTAAGAGGATGGATGGCAATCAGCCCCAGCATTTT
v_gene: TRBV9; j_gene: TRBJ1-5; len: 13; d_gene: -; abundance: -; CDR3aa: CASSVEEGKPQHF; CDR3nt: TGTGCCAGCAGCGTAGAGGAGGGGAAGCCCCAGCATTTT
v_gene: TRBV2; j_gene: TRBJ2-7; len: 14; d_gene: TRBD1; abundance: few; CDR3aa: CASSDADRALEQYF; CDR3nt: TGTGCCAGCAGTGATGCGGACAGGGCCCTCGAGCAGTACTTC
v_gene: TRBV4-2; j_gene: TRBJ1-5; len: 15; d_gene: -; abundance: -; CDR3aa: CASSQDIPGNQPQHF; CDR3nt: TGTGCCAGCAGCCAAGATATCCCAGGGAACCAGCCCCAGCATTTT
v_gene: TRBV4-2; j_gene: TRBJ2-6; len: 21; d_gene: TRBD1; abundance: -; CDR3aa: CASSQPFGQGALRSGANVLTF; CDR3nt: TGTGCCAGCAGCCAACCGTTTGGACAGGGGGCGCTACGATCTGGGGCCAACGTCCTGACTTTC
v_gene: TRBV28; j_gene: TRBJ2-2; len: 15; d_gene: TRBD2; abundance: -; CDR3aa: CASIRRGRVSGELFF; CDR3nt: TGTGCCAGCATTCGGCGTGGGAGGGTTAGCGGGGAGCTGTTTTTT
v_gene: TRBV5-4; j_gene: TRBJ2-1; len: 15; d_gene: -; abundance: -; CDR3aa: CASSLISGAPGEQFF; CDR3nt: TGTGCCAGCAGCTTGATCAGCGGAGCCCCAGGTGAGCAGTTCTTC
v_gene: TRBV4-1; j_gene: TRBJ2-7; len: 15; d_gene: TRBD2; abundance: -; CDR3aa: CASSQTIAGNYEQYF; CDR3nt: TGCGCCAGCAGCCAAACTATAGCGGGAAACTACGAGCAGTACTTC
v_gene: TRBV6-6; j_gene: TRBJ1-5; len: 12; d_gene: -; abundance: -; CDR3aa: CASSYGVQPQHF; CDR3nt: TGTGCCAGCAGTTACGGAGTTCAGCCCCAGCATTTT
v_gene: TRBV7-9; j_gene: TRBJ1-3; len: 18; d_gene: TRBD1; abundance: -; CDR3aa: CASSTIHDEGAGGNTIYF; CDR3nt: TGTGCCAGCAGTACGATCCACGACGAGGGGGCCGGTGGAAACACCATATATTTT
v_gene: TRBV7-3; j_gene: TRBJ1-2; len: 13; d_gene: TRBD1; abundance: -; CDR3aa: CASRSTGGHGYTF; CDR3nt: TGTGCCAGCAGGTCTACAGGGGGCCATGGCTACACCTTC
v_gene: TRBV30; j_gene: TRBJ2-7; len: 14; d_gene: TRBD1; abundance: -; CDR3aa: CAWQNRGRLYEQYF; CDR3nt: TGTGCCTGGCAGAATAGGGGGCGCTTATACGAGCAGTACTTC
v_gene: TRBV7-3; j_gene: TRBJ2-2; len: 15; d_gene: TRBD2; abundance: -; CDR3aa: CASSPGTSEISELFF; CDR3nt: TGTGCCAGCAGCCCAGGGACTAGCGAGATTAGCGAGCTGTTTTTT
v_gene: TRBV4-1; j_gene: TRBJ2-2; len: 16; d_gene: TRBD2; abundance: -; CDR3aa: CASSHGLAGIKGELFF; CDR3nt: TGCGCCAGCAGCCACGGACTAGCGGGAATAAAAGGGGAGCTGTTTTTT